The present T cell receptor beta chain was sequenced within a study of blood T cell repertoires in COVID-19. On the study more broadly: There were acute and convalescent COVID-19 samples, and they came from the United States, Italy and Spain. PBMCs, B-cell-depleted T cells, or T cells provided the cDNA or gDNA that made up the material.

Original handling: From reference gene primer amplification, estimates of nucleated cell counts were derived. TCRdb keeps only in-frame clones here, not all; method: immunoSEQ multiplex PCR. V, J and clone size reflect that table, while D and trimming were determined from the DNA. The sample yields around 150,000 clones, around 81% seen once. This clone was seen more than once but under ten times. Per germline, CDR1 SGHAT and CDR2 FQNNGV. Trimming removed 3 bases from V and 1 base from J, with 12 bases in between. CDR3 length: 15 residues. Material for sequencing was peripheral blood. This chain uses TRBV11-2 with TRBJ1-1; D unclear. This sequence was found in a woman aged 55 to 70 with active or convalescent COVID-19. The CDR3, as DNA: TGTGCCAGCAGCTTTACGGACGGGAAGAACACTGAAGCTTTCTTT. As protein: CASSFTDGKNTEAFF.